Listed here are 21 T cell receptor beta chains from one sample, sequenced in a study of T cell repertoires in cytomegalovirus infection. One entry per CDR3 protein, called by TCRdb with MiXCR from the reads. The sample consists of roughly 190,000 distinct CDR3 sequences, approximately 9.6% of them appearing once. What was sequenced was PBMCs. The receptors come from a human donor in good health (CMV status not recorded). Some clones in this sample may be carry-over from other donors' samples.

This clonotype was recorded at least ten times. The J gene is TRBJ2-3, the V gene TRBV5-5, with a possible D match to TRBD2 (6 bases). The CDR3 loop spans 14 amino acids. Trimming took 5 bases from V and 1 from J, leaving 11 bases between them. In germline, CDR1 is SGHKS, CDR2 YYEKEE (reference sequence). This chain's CDR3 is CASSGGTGTDTQYF. The DNA of the CDR3 is TGTGCCAGCAGTGGGGGGACTGGCACAGATACGCAGTATTTT.

This clonotype was counted many times. This sequence joins TRBV12-3 or TRBV12-4 and TRBJ2-4; D is unclear. Trimming cost V 5 bases and J 3 bases, with 14 bases left between them. The CDR3 totals 15 residues. Here the CDR3 DNA reads TGTGCCAGCAGTCGAACACAGAGTGGCAAAAACATTCAGTACTTC. Protein sequence: CASSRTQSGKNIQYF.

This clonotype was observed at least ten times. The chain has TRBV7-6 and TRBJ1-1; D is perhaps TRBD1 (6 bases). The CDR3 sequence is 15 residues long. V lost 1 base and J lost 3, with 12 bases in between. Germline lookup yields CDR1 SGHVS and CDR2 FNYEAQ. The CDR3 sequence is CASSLGGTGYTEAFF. CDR3 nucleotides: TGTGCCAGCAGCTTAGGCGGCACAGGGTACACTGAAGCTTTCTTT.

In its sample, this clonotype was seen many times. The V and J genes are TRBV12-3 or TRBV12-4 and TRBJ1-1; no definite D call. CDR3 size: 15 residues. V lost 6 bases and J 11 bases, leaving 25 bases between the germline ends. CDR3 amino acids: CASSPSTGRLSGAFF. Written as DNA, the CDR3 is TGTGCCAGCAGCCCATCAACCGGAAGGCTTTCTGGTGCTTTCTTT.

This clonotype was recorded at least ten times. V usage is TRBV20-1 and J usage is TRBJ2-1, with 7 bases identical to TRBD2. Germline CDR1 reads DFQATT; CDR2 reads SNEGSKA (reference sequence). After removal of 0 bases from V and 3 bases from J, the junction contained 8 bases not matched to a gene. The length of the CDR3 is 16 residues. The CDR3 DNA sequence: TGCAGTGCTAGAGAGGTCACGGGGGGAAACTACAATGAGCAGTTCTTC. Translation gives CSAREVTGGNYNEQFF.

This clonotype came up many times. The chain joins TRBV7-9 to TRBJ1-1; D is uncertain. V was trimmed by 5 bases and J by 3 bases, leaving 22 bases between them. Germline lookup yields CDR1 SEHNR and CDR2 FQNEAQ (reference sequence). CDR3 length: 17 amino acids. The CDR3 DNA reads as TGTGCCAGCAGCGGCAAGGGTTTGGACTCGGTGGACACTGAAGCTTTCTTT. Residues: CASSGKGLDSVDTEAFF. The whole variable domain, filled in from reference TRBV7-9 and TRBJ1-1, reads DTGVSQNPRHKITKRGQNVTFRCDPISEHNRLYWYRQTLGQGPEFLTYFQNEAQLEKSRLLSDRFSAERPKGSFSTLEIQRTEQGDSAMYLCASSGKGLDSVDTEAFFGQGTRLTVV.

The sample holds a few counts of this clonotype. The chain links TRBV9 to TRBJ1-5, with D maybe TRBD1 (6 bases). Between the trimmed V and J ends, which lost 0 bases and 7 bases, there was a span of 11 bases. Germline CDR1 SGDLS, CDR2 YYNGEE. This CDR3 has 14 amino acids. The CDR3 nucleotides read TGTGCCAGCAGCGTAGATGCAGGGGCCCAGCCCCAGCATTTT. Protein: CASSVDAGAQPQHF.

The sample holds many counts of this clonotype. V usage is TRBV7-2 and J usage is TRBJ1-1; tentative D call: TRBD1 (6 bases). The CDR3 contains 14 residues. The V end was cut by 4 bases, the J end by 4 bases, with 13 bases between. CDR1 SGHTA and CDR2 FQGNSA come from the germline V gene. CDR3 region: CASSSQQGSTEAFF. CDR3 coding DNA: TGTGCCAGCAGCTCACAACAGGGAAGCACTGAAGCTTTCTTT.

This clonotype was seen a handful of times. This chain links TRBV7-2 with TRBJ1-3; D ambiguous. CDR1 and CDR2 (germline): SGHTA, FQGNSA. The CDR3 has 12 amino acids. V was cut by 8 bases and J by 4 bases, with 9 bases left in between. CDR3 sequence: CASLTSGNTIYF. In DNA, the CDR3 is TGTGCCAGCTTAACCTCCGGAAACACCATATATTTT.

The rearrangement links TRBV7-8 to TRBJ1-4, with D uncertain. This CDR3 has 16 residues. Germline lookup yields CDR1 SGHVS and CDR2 FQNEAQ. The V and J ends lost 1 base and 5 bases respectively, with 14 bases between them. CDR3 coding DNA: TGTGCCAGCAGCTTAGTGCCGGGGTTTACGAATGAAAAACTGTTTTTT. It codes for CASSLVPGFTNEKLFF.

This clonotype was seen at least ten times. The rearrangement joins TRBV28 to TRBJ1-6; weak D call: TRBD1 (5 bases). V lost 3 bases to trimming and J lost 9 bases, with 12 bases between them. This CDR3 is 14 amino acids long. CDR1 is MDHEN, CDR2 SYDVKM, per germline. The DNA for the CDR3 is TGTGCCAGCAGTTTTGGAGGGGCAGGTTCACCCCTCCACTTT. This codes for CASSFGGAGSPLHF.

The gene calls are TRBV20-1 and TRBJ1-6, with D perhaps TRBD1 (5 bases). Germline lookup yields CDR1 DFQATT and CDR2 SNEGSKA (reference sequence). Trimming cost V 7 bases and J 9 bases, with 7 bases left between them. The CDR3 is made up of 10 amino acids. The CDR3 DNA follows: TGCAGTGTCACAGGTTCACCCCTCCACTTT. Translation: CSVTGSPLHF.

At least ten counts were recorded for this clonotype. The chain has TRBV7-2 and TRBJ1-2; D not resolved. V was trimmed by 1 base and J by 3 bases, leaving 9 bases between them. From germline, CDR1 is SGHTA and CDR2 FQGNSA. The CDR3 is 14 residues long. This CDR3 is CASSLVSTDYGYTF. CDR3 nucleotides: TGTGCCAGCAGCTTAGTATCAACAGACTATGGCTACACCTTC.

This clonotype occurred many times. The gene calls are TRBV5-1 and TRBJ1-1; 8 bases line up with TRBD1. V dropped 3 bases and J dropped 1; count of bases not matched to a gene: 5. CDR1 is SGHRS, CDR2 YFSETQ, per germline. The CDR3 has 15 amino acids. The CDR3 is CASSSAGTGNTEAFF. CDR3 DNA sequence: TGCGCCAGCAGCTCAGCCGGGACAGGGAACACTGAAGCTTTCTTT.

Worth noting for this clonotype: In this CDR3 the conserved last residue, phenylalanine or tryptophan, is missing, so a read error is likely. The chain recombines TRBV11-2 with TRBJ2-3; D is possibly TRBD1 (7 bases). This CDR3 is 16 amino acids long. Germline CDR1 reads SGHAT; CDR2 reads FQNNGV. The CDR3 DNA is TGTGCCCGCAGCTTATCAGGAGGGGGCCCCACAGATACGCAGTATGTT. Protein: CARSLSGGGPTDTQYV.

This clonotype was detected many times. This rearrangement joins TRBV7-2 to TRBJ2-4; 7 bases match TRBD1. The CDR3 has 15 amino acids. Germline CDR1 and CDR2: SGHTA and FQGNSA. Trimming at V came to 6 bases and at J to 6 bases, leaving 11 bases not matched to a gene. The CDR3 DNA reads TGTGCCAGCAGATATTCCGGGACAGCTGCAAACATTCAGTACTTC. The encoded protein is CASRYSGTAANIQYF. The entire variable domain, with the rest obtained from reference TRBV7-2 and TRBJ2-4, is as follows: GAGVSQSPSNKVTEKGKDVELRCDPISGHTALYWYRQSLGQGLEFLIYFQGNSAPDKSGLPSDRFSAERTGGSVSTLTIQRTQQEDSAVYLCASRYSGTAANIQYFGAGTRLSVL.

This clonotype showed up just a few times. V and J are TRBV6-5 and TRBJ2-3; 8 nucleotides agree with TRBD2. CDR1 and CDR2 (germline): MNHEY, SVGAGI. The trim removed 0 bases at V and 0 bases at J, leaving 5 bases unmatched. There are 17 residues in the CDR3. The CDR3 loop reads CASSYSRSGSSTDTQYF. The CDR3 DNA follows: TGTGCCAGCAGTTACTCCCGGAGCGGGAGTAGCACAGATACGCAGTATTTT.

The sample holds many counts of this clonotype. The chain has TRBV28 and TRBJ1-5, with 10 bases aligning to TRBD1. This CDR3 region has 18 residues. The V gene end was trimmed by 3 bases and the J gene end by 2 bases; junction bases not matched to a gene: 10. Per the germline V gene, CDR1 is MDHEN and CDR2 is SYDVKM. DNA of the CDR3: TGTGCCAGCAGTTTGCGGGGACAGGGGACTTGGGGCAATCAGCCCCAGCATTTT. Protein: CASSLRGQGTWGNQPQHF.

This clonotype has a handful of counts. The chain joins TRBV20-1 to TRBJ2-1; 7 bases align to TRBD2. The CDR3 has 15 residues. The germline V gene has CDR1 DFQATT and CDR2 SNEGSKA (reference sequence). V lost 0 bases and J lost 4; bases outside the gene matches: 6. The CDR3 region is CSARDLQRGYNEQFF. As DNA, the CDR3 is TGCAGTGCTAGAGATCTCCAGCGGGGTTACAATGAGCAGTTCTTC.

The sample holds many counts of this clonotype. The chain has TRBV7-2 and TRBJ1-1; D remains unclear. V was pared by 2 bases and J by 0 bases, with 7 bases between. Per germline, CDR1 SGHTA and CDR2 FQGNSA. This CDR3 comprises 14 residues. Written as DNA, the CDR3 is TGTGCCAGCAGCTTACAGAAGATGAACACTGAAGCTTTCTTT. Translating gives CASSLQKMNTEAFF.

There are a few counts of this clonotype. The chain couples TRBV3-1 to TRBJ2-7, with unresolved D. The ends were cut back, 5 bases at V and 6 bases at J, with 14 bases in the middle. The CDR3 is 13 residues long. Germline V gives CDR1 LGHDT, CDR2 YNNKEL (reference sequence). DNA of the CDR3: TGTGCCAGCAGCGCACGCCTCCCGAGCGAGCAGTACTTC. It is translated as CASSARLPSEQYF.